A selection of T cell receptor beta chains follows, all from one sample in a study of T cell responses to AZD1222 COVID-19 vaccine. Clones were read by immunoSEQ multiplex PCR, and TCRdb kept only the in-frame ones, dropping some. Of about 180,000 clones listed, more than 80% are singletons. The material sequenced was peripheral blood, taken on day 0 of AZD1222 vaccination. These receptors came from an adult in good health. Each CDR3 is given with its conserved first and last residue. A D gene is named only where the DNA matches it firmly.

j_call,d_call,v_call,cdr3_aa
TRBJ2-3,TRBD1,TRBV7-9,CASSLGQGTDTQYF
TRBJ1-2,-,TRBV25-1,CASSGPESGGYTF
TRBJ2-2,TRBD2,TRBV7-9,CASSLWETSANTGELFF
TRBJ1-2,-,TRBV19,CASSMEGSFYGYTF
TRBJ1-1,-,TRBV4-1,CASSPGLNTEAFF
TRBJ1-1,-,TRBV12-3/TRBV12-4,CASSLATPAFF
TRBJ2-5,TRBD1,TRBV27,CASSSWTGAMETQYF
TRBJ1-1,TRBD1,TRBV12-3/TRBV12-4,CASRLTGGTEAFF
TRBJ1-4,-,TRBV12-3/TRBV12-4,CASSFGTMEKLFF
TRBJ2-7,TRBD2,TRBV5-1,CASSLRLAGVGDEQYF
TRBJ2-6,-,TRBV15,CATSASRAEGANVLTF
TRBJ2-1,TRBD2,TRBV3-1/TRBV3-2,CASSHGVSGSSYNEQFF
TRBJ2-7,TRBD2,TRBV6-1,CASSEVTSGIASEQYF
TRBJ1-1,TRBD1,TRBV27,CASSESRTGLMNTEAFF
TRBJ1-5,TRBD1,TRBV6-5,CASRPGTGTNQPQHF
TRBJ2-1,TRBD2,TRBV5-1,CASSWTSGRDEQFF
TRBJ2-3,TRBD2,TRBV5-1,CASRRGLEVDTQYF
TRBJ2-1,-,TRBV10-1,CASSSGSSPFF
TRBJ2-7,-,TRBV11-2,CASSYRVGSSYEQYF
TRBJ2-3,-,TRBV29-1,CSATPVLGGSTDTQYF
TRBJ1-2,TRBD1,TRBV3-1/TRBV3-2,CASSPGQYGYTF
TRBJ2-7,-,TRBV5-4,CASSLALVNEQYF
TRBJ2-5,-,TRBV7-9,CASSSRGGETQYF
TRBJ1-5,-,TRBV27,CASSFLGGNQPQHF
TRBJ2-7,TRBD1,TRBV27,CASSGQGASYEQYF
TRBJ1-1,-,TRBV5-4,CASSSTDRNTEAFF
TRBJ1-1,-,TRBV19,CASSRGRLNTEAFF
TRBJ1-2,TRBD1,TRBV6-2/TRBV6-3,CASSVGTGGDGYTF
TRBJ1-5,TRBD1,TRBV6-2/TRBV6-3,CASTPGQGAGYSNQPQHF
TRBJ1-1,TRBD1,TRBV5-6,CASTSDRRGTEAFF
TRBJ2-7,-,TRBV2,CASRATRVKEQYF
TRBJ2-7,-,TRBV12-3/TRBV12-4,CASRPDLSYEQYF
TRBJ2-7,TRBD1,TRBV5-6,CASSRLTGEQYF
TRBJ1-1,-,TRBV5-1,CASSSSQGLIAEAFF
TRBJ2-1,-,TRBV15,CATSRDRGRVAYNEQFF